The 2 T cell receptor beta chains given below trace back to one sample, sequenced in a study of cytomegalovirus exposure and HLA in healthy donors. Libraries were prepared by immunoSEQ multiplex PCR; TCRdb keeps only in-frame clonotypes and omits some of them. The top ten clones hold 1.1% of a sample with about 220,000 clones, about 89% of them seen once. Sample: PBMCs. All receptors come from a woman aged 18-29 years in good health and CMV-seronegative.

The rearrangement links TRBV18 to TRBJ1-1; 8 positions agree with TRBD1. Per germline, CDR1 KGHSH and CDR2 LQKENI. This CDR3 comprises 14 residues. After removal of 2 bases from V and 6 bases from J, the junction contained 5 bases not matched to a gene. CDR3 region: CASSPGQGASEAFF. The CDR3, as DNA: TGTGCCAGCTCACCAGGTCAGGGGGCGTCTGAAGCTTTCTTT.

The chain uses TRBV6-6 and TRBJ1-4; D possibly corresponds to TRBD1 (5 bases). The germline V gene encodes CDR1 MNHNY and CDR2 SVGAGI (reference sequence). The V and J ends lost 2 bases and 7 bases respectively, with 11 bases between them. CDR3 size: 14 residues. CDR3 sequence: CASSYAGRSEKLFF. CDR3 nucleotides: TGTGCCAGCAGTTACGCAGGGAGGAGTGAAAAACTGTTTTTT.